The rows below give T cell receptor beta chains drawn from one sample of a study of cytotoxic CD8 clonotypes in ibrutinib-treated CLL. Generated by immunoSEQ multiplex PCR, the TCRdb table keeps only in-frame clones and is missing some. The repertoire consists of around 300,000 clones, with 80% occurring once and the leading ten covering 5% to 7%. This specimen was PBMCs, taken before ibrutinib treatment. The receptors stem from a human donor with chronic lymphocytic leukemia. CDR3s leave out the opening cysteine and the closing phenylalanine or tryptophan. Each record gives: D gene, V gene, J gene, CDR3 protein. D genes are given only for firm matches.

d_call: NA; v_call: TRBV2; j_call: TRBJ2-3; cdr3_aa: ASSEGGIRFTQY
d_call: TRBD1; v_call: TRBV7-9; j_call: TRBJ1-1; cdr3_aa: ASTPGQGATEAF
d_call: TRBD1; v_call: TRBV18; j_call: TRBJ1-4; cdr3_aa: ASSTGFEKLF
d_call: NA; v_call: TRBV6-1; j_call: TRBJ1-1; cdr3_aa: ASRGGYTEAF
d_call: NA; v_call: TRBV21-1; j_call: TRBJ2-5; cdr3_aa: ASSSETQY
d_call: TRBD1; v_call: TRBV5-4; j_call: TRBJ2-7; cdr3_aa: ASSRRDRGHEQY
d_call: TRBD1; v_call: TRBV4-1; j_call: TRBJ2-7; cdr3_aa: ASSQEPDRALYEQY
d_call: TRBD2; v_call: TRBV6-1; j_call: TRBJ2-7; cdr3_aa: ASSGGGLAGIYEQY
d_call: TRBD2; v_call: TRBV5-1; j_call: TRBJ2-2; cdr3_aa: ASSDRLAGGTGELF
d_call: TRBD2; v_call: TRBV29-1; j_call: TRBJ2-1; cdr3_aa: SVFRPTAGTSGRAVFPF
d_call: NA; v_call: TRBV11-1; j_call: TRBJ1-1; cdr3_aa: ASSLDGAHTEAF
d_call: NA; v_call: TRBV4-2; j_call: TRBJ1-5; cdr3_aa: ASSQGNVEGSSQPQH
d_call: NA; v_call: TRBV9; j_call: TRBJ1-1; cdr3_aa: ASSVGSRMNTEAF
d_call: TRBD1; v_call: TRBV5-6; j_call: TRBJ2-6; cdr3_aa: ASSLTGGVMYGANVLT
d_call: NA; v_call: TRBV7-8; j_call: TRBJ1-4; cdr3_aa: ASSLSVRQDATNEKLF
d_call: NA; v_call: TRBV7-9; j_call: TRBJ1-1; cdr3_aa: ASSLVVGNEAF
d_call: NA; v_call: TRBV28; j_call: TRBJ2-1; cdr3_aa: ASRGANEQF
d_call: NA; v_call: TRBV4-3; j_call: TRBJ2-1; cdr3_aa: ASSQFRELTYNEQF
d_call: TRBD2; v_call: TRBV5-1; j_call: TRBJ2-4; cdr3_aa: ASRPASGGFHSDIQY
d_call: NA; v_call: TRBV19; j_call: TRBJ1-3; cdr3_aa: ASSARQRSGNTIY
d_call: NA; v_call: TRBV6-5; j_call: TRBJ1-2; cdr3_aa: ASSYRQENYGYT
d_call: NA; v_call: TRBV7-2; j_call: TRBJ1-2; cdr3_aa: ASSLVLDTYGYT
d_call: TRBD1; v_call: TRBV7-6; j_call: TRBJ2-5; cdr3_aa: ASSRTGGGETQY
d_call: NA; v_call: TRBV6-5; j_call: TRBJ1-1; cdr3_aa: ASSYSILAGDTEAF
d_call: NA; v_call: TRBV7-7; j_call: TRBJ2-5; cdr3_aa: ASSAQGPAGTQY
d_call: NA; v_call: TRBV29-1; j_call: TRBJ1-3; cdr3_aa: SVGDGGNTIY
d_call: NA; v_call: TRBV9; j_call: TRBJ2-3; cdr3_aa: ASSGHRVTSTDTQY
d_call: NA; v_call: TRBV25-1; j_call: TRBJ1-1; cdr3_aa: ASSVLGLSTEAF